This TCR beta chain is from a study of beta chain features in type 1 diabetes. Study-wide results and caveats: PCR might preferentially amplify shorter templates, equally in patients and controls. TCRB CDR3s from Type 1 diabetes patients were moderately but significantly shorter in all four CD4+ subsets.

The table lists this clone with a few counts. The antigen remains unidentified. V was cut by 2 bases and J by 6 bases, with 11 bases left in between. The germline V gene has CDR1 SGHRS and CDR2 YFSETQ. This CDR3 contains 14 residues. Expressed TCRB transcripts were sequenced because the isolated RNA had all been reverse transcribed beforehand. Here immunoSEQ multiplex PCR was the method, and the copy in TCRdb shows in-frame clones only, minus some. The profile covers about 410,000 clones, with approximately 15% appearing a single time and roughly 0.033% taken by the ten largest. This sequence was found in a man aged 25 to 40 in good health. The chain couples TRBV5-1 to TRBJ2-2; D uncertain. Source material: naive CD4+ T cells from blood. The CDR3 loop reads CASSFSSGPGELFF. DNA of the CDR3: TGCGCCAGCAGCTTCAGTTCAGGTCCCGGGGAGCTGTTTTTT.